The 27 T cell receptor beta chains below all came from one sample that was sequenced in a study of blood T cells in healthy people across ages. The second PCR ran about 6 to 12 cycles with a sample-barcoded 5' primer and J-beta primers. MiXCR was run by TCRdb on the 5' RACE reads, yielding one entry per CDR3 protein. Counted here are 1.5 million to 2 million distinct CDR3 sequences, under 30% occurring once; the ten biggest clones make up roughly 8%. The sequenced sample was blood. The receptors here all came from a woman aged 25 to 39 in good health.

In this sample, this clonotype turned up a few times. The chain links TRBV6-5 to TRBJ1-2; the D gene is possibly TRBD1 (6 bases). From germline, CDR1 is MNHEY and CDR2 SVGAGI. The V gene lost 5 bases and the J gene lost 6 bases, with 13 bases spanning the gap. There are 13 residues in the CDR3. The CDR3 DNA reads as TGTGCCAGCAGTAGGGCAGGGGAAGATGGCTACACCTTC. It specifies CASSRAGEDGYTF.

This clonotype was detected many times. The CDR3 loop reads CAISGTGPSYEQYF. In nucleotides, the CDR3 is TGTGCCATCAGTGGGACAGGGCCATCCTACGAGCAGTACTTC. V is TRBV10-3 and J is TRBJ2-7, with 8 bases matching TRBD1. Germline CDR1 and CDR2: ENHRY and SYGVKD. The ends lost 4 bases at V and 1 base at J; junction bases unmatched: 3. The CDR3 length is 14 residues.

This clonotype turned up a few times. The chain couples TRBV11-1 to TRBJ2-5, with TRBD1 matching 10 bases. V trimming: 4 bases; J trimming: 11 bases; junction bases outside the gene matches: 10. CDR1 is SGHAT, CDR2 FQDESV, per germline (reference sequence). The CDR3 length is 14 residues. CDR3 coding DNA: TGTGCCAGCAGCTCCGGACAGGGGGGCGTTGAGCAGTACTTC. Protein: CASSSGQGGVEQYF. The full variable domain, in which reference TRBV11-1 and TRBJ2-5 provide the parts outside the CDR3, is EAEVAQSPRYKITEKSQAVAFWCDPISGHATLYWYRQILGQGPELLVQFQDESVVDDSQLPKDRFSAERLKGVDSTLKIQPAELGDSAMYLCASSSGQGGVEQYFGPGTRLLVL.

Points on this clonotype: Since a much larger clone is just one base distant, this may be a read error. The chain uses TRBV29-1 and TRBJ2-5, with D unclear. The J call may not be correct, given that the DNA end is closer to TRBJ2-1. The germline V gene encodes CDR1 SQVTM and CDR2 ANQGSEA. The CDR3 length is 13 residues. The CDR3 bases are TGCAGCGTTCTCTTCAAGTACCAAGAGACCCAGTTCTTC. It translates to CSVLFKYQETQFF.

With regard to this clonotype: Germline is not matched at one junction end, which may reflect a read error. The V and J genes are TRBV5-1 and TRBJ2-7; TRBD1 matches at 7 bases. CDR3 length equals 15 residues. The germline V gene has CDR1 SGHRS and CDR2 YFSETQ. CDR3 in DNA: TGCACCAGCAGCTTTGGGGACAGAGACGCACCCGAGCAGTACTTC. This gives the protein CTSSFGDRDAPEQYF.

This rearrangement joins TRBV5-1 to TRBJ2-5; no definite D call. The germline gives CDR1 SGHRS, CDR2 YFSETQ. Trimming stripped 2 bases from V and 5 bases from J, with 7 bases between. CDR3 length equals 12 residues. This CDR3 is CASSFDTETQYF. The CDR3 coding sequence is TGCGCCAGCAGCTTCGACACCGAGACCCAGTACTTC.

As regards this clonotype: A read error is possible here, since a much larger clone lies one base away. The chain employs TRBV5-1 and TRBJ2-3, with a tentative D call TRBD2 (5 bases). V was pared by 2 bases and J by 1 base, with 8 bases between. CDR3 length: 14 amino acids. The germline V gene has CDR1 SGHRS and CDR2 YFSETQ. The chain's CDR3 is CASSFARGTDTQYF. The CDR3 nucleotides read TGCGCCAGCAGCTTCGCGCGGGGCACAGATACGCAGTATTTT.

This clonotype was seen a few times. DNA of the CDR3: TGTGCCAGCAGCTGGACAGGCTTGAAGGAGCAGTTCTTC. Translating it yields CASSWTGLKEQFF. This chain uses TRBV5-4 with TRBJ2-1, with 7 bases that match TRBD1. The CDR3 is 13 amino acids. V trimming: 3 bases; J trimming: 10 bases; junction bases outside the gene matches: 7. Germline-derived CDR1 and CDR2 are SGHNT and YYREEE (reference sequence).

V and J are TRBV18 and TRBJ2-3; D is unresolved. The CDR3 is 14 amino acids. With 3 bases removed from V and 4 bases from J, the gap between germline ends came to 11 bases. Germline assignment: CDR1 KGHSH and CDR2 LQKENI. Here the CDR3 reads CASSPLPQADTQYF. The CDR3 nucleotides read TGTGCCAGCTCACCCCTCCCGCAGGCAGATACGCAGTATTTT. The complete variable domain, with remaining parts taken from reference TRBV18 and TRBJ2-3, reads NAGVMQNPRHLVRRRGQEARLRCSPMKGHSHVYWYRQLPEEGLKFMVYLQKENIIDESGMPKERFSAEFPKEGPSILRIQQVVRGDSAAYFCASSPLPQADTQYFGPGTRLTVL.

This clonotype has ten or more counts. The CDR3, as DNA: TGTGCCAGCAGCTCCGTACGGGGGGGAGGAAACATTCAGTACTTC. Amino acids: CASSSVRGGGNIQYF. The chain couples TRBV7-2 to TRBJ2-4, with 8 bases identical to TRBD2. The germline gives CDR1 SGHTA, CDR2 FQGNSA. Germline trimming cut 4 bases from V and 6 bases from J; bases unmatched to any gene: 8. This CDR3 contains 15 residues.

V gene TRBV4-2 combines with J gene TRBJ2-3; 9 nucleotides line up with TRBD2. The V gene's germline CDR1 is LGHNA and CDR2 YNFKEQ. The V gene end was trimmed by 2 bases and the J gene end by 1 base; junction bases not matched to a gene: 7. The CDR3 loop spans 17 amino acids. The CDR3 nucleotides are TGTGCCAGCAGCCAAAGGAGGTCTAGCGGGGGCACAGATACGCAGTATTTT. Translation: CASSQRRSSGGTDTQYF.

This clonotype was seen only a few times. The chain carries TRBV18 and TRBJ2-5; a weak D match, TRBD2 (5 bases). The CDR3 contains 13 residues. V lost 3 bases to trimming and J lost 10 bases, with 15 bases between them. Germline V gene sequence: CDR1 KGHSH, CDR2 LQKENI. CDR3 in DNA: TGTGCCAGCTCACCGGACGACGGTCGGGGCCAGTACTTC. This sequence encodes CASSPDDGRGQYF.

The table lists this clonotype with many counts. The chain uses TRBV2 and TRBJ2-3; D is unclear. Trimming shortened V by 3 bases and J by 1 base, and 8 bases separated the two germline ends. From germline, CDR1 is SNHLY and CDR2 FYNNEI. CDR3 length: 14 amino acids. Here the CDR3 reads CASSERTGTDTQYF. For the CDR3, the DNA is TGTGCCAGCAGTGAGAGGACCGGCACAGATACGCAGTATTTT.

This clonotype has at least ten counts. The CDR3 DNA reads TGTGCCATCAGCGACGGGGGGGGACACTCCTACGAGCAGTACTTC. Its translation is CAISDGGGHSYEQYF. V is TRBV10-3 and J is TRBJ2-7, with TRBD2 identical over 8 bases. Trimming at V came to 6 bases and at J to 0 bases, leaving 7 bases not matched to a gene. This CDR3 has 15 residues. CDR1 and CDR2 (germline): ENHRY, SYGVKD.

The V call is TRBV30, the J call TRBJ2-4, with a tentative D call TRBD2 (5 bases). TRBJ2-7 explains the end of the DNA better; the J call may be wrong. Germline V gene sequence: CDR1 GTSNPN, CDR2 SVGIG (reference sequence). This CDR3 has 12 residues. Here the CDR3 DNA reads TGTGCCTGCCGGGATGACCTGGGCGAGCAGTACTTC. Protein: CACRDDLGEQYF.

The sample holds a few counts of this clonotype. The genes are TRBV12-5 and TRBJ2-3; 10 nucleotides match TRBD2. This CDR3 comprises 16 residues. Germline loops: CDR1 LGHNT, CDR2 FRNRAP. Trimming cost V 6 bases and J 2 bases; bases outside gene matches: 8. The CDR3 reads CASGPGLADTTDTQYF. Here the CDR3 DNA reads TGTGCTAGTGGCCCCGGACTAGCGGACACCACAGATACGCAGTATTTT.

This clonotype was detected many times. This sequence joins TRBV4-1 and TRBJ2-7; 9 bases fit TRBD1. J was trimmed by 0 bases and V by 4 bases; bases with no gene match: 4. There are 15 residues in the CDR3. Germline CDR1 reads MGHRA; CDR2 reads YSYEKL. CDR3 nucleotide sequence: TGCGCCAGCAGCCGTGGACAGGGGAGCTCCTACGAGCAGTACTTC. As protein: CASSRGQGSSYEQYF.

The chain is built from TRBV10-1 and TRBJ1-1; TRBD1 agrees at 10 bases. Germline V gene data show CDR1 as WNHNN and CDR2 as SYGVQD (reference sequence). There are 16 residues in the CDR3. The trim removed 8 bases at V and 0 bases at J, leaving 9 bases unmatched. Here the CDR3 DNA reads TGCGCCAGCCGCCGGGACAGGGGTTCCGTGAACACTGAAGCTTTCTTT. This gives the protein CASRRDRGSVNTEAFF.

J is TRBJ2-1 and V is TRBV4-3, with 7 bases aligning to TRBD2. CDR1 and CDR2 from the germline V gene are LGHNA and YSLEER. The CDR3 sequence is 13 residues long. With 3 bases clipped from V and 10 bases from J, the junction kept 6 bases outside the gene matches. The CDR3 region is CASSHSGGSEQFF. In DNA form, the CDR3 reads TGCGCCAGCAGCCATTCGGGAGGCAGCGAGCAGTTCTTC.

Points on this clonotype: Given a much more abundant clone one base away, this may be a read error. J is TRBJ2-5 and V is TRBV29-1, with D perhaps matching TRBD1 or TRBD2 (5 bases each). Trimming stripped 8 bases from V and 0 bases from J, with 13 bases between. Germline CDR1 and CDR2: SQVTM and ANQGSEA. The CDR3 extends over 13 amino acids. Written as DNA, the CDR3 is TGCAGCTCACCACCGGGACACCAAGAGACCCAGTACTTC. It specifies CSSPPGHQETQYF. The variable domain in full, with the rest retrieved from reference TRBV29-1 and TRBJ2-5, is SAVISQKPSRDICQRGTSLTIQCQVDSQVTMMFWYRQQPGQSLTLIATANQGSEATYESGFVIDKFPISRPNLTFSTLTVSNMSPEDSSIYLCSSPPGHQETQYFGPGTRLLVL.

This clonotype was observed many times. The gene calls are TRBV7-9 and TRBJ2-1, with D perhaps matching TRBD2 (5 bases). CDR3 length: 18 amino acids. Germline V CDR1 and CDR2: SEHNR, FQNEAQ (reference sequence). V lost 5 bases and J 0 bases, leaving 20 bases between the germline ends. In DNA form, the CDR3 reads TGTGCCAGCAGCCCACTCACTAGGACGCTACCCTCCTACAATGAGCAGTTCTTC. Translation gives CASSPLTRTLPSYNEQFF.

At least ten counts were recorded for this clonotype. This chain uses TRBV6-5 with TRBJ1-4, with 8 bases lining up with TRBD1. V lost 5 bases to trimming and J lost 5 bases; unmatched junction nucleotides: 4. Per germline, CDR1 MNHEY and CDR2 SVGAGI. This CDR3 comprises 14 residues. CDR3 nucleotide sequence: TGTGCCAGCAGTCGACAGGGGCTGAATGAAAAACTGTTTTTT. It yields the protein CASSRQGLNEKLFF.

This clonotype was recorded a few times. This CDR3 is CASSYGQGSSPLHF. The CDR3 DNA follows: TGTGCCAGCAGCTACGGACAGGGAAGCTCACCCCTCCACTTT. The chain uses TRBV3-1 and TRBJ1-6; 8 nucleotides align to TRBD1. Germline V gene data show CDR1 as LGHDT and CDR2 as YNNKEL (reference sequence). The trim removed 5 bases at V and 10 bases at J, leaving 7 bases unmatched. This CDR3 contains 14 residues.

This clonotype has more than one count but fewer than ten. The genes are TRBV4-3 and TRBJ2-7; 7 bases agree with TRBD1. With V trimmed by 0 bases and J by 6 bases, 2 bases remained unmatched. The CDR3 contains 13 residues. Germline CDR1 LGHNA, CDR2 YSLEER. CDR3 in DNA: TGCGCCAGCAGCCAAGACACAGGGGCCGAGCAGTACTTC. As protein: CASSQDTGAEQYF.

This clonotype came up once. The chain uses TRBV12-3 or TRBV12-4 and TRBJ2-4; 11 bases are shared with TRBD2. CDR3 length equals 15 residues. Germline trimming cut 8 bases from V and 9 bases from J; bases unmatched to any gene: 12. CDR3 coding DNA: TGTGCCAGCGGGCTGACTAGCGGGGCTCGTGGCATTCAGTACTTC. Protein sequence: CASGLTSGARGIQYF.

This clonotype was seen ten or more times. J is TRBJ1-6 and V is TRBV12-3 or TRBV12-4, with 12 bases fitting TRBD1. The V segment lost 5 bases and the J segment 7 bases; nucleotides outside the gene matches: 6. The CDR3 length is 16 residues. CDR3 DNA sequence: TGTGCCAGCAGTCAGGGACAGGGGGCGCGGAATTCACCCCTCCACTTT. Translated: CASSQGQGARNSPLHF.

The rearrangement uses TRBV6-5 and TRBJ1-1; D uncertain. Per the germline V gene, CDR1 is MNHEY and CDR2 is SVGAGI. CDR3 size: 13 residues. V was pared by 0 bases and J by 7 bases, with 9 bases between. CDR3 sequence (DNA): TGTGCCAGCAGTTACTCGATAGGTGTTGAAGCTTTCTTT. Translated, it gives CASSYSIGVEAFF.